This T cell receptor (beta chain) stems from a study of radiation and T cells in renal cell carcinoma (TCRdb year 2020). Some background on the complete study: The samples were obtained from a clinical trial, where primary renal cell carcinomas were treated with 15 Gy stereotactic body radiation therapy and then removed by nephrectomy 4 weeks afterward. A total of 4 million to 5 million unique CDR3 nucleotide sequences, encoding more than 2 million unique CDR3 amino acid sequences, were found across all 50 or so samples. A total of around 50 samples underwent TCR beta sequencing, made up of roughly 26 tumors and about 27 peripheral blood samples.

TCR beta libraries were generated from genomic DNA with the immunoSEQ kit, following the manufacturer's recommendations. To prepare libraries, a first multiplex PCR with proprietary primers was run, followed by a second PCR that added unique barcodes, and a bead cleanup was done after each round. A kit-provided positive control reaction and a negative control reaction were included in every sample batch. The final libraries were assessed on an Agilent 4200 TapeStation D1000 ScreenTape, pooled by volume, and quantified by qPCR. Sequencing was performed on an Illumina NextSeq500 using a MidOutput 150-cycle cartridge, with 156 Read1 cycles, 15 Index1 cycles, and the kit custom primers. The pooled library was loaded at roughly 1 pM, with an approximately 21% PhiX control spiked in. The study's processing was this. Vendor-processed data were analyzed in R, with a clonotype defined as all T cells sharing the same CDR3 nucleotide sequence. In the clone abundance analyses, frequencies in each sample were normalized to that sample's 10,000 most abundant clones. Public T cell clones, which averaged fewer than five per sample, were removed prior to analysis. A difference in abundance of at least 32-fold between compartments was used to define tumor-enriched and baseline blood-enriched clonotypes. A beta-binomial differential abundance model was used to identify clonotypes that were expanded or contracted between blood time points. Tumor-blood repertoire similarity was measured with the Baroni-Urbani and Buser coefficient, and groups were compared using two-tailed Wilcoxon tests in R. Entries here come from immuneACCESS through TCRdb and include only in-frame sequences with V and J called. Some clones fail to appear in such tables; in the studies checked, an unresolved V gene covers under half of the shortfall, and the cause of the remainder is unknown. The V and J calls and clone size are taken from that table; D and trimming were inferred from the DNA. The sample table contains about 150,000 clones; only one count was recorded for around 90% of them. The ten largest clonotypes hold approximately 4% of the sample.

Findings and caveats that apply to the study as a whole: With a single-armed trial design, the study had no way to address how radiation dose or scheduling affects the TCR repertoire. Changes in the blood repertoire were not tracked past 4 weeks after treatment. In blood, the top tumor clonotypes increased from baseline to 2 weeks after radiation and then shrank by 4 weeks, which suggests a temporary expansion of tumor-resident clones. Because pretreatment tumor biopsies were not available, the study could not determine whether clonotypes were already present within the tumor at baseline.

The time point label, read with the paper, signifies: baseline pretreatment blood. The sample's treatment or condition label, decoded: 15 Gy SBRT to primary tumor, nephrectomy 4 weeks later. To follow tumor-enriched clonotypes, peripheral blood was collected serially from radiation-treated patients at baseline and again at 2 weeks and 4 weeks after SBRT. Every patient had renal cell carcinoma of clear cell pathology. The QIAamp DNA Blood Mini Kit (Qiagen) was used to prepare genomic DNA for TCR sequencing. The analyses included just those samples that passed every quality control check. As concerns this clone: It lacks a known antigen. Qualities for individual bases were not recorded, and no much larger clone is one base off.

At the junction V is shortened by 3 bases and J by 3 bases, with 9 bases in between. From a lookup of the germline V gene, CDR1 and CDR2 are ENHRY and SYGVKD. The CDR3 starts with the cysteine, ends with the phenylalanine, and has 14 residues. Only the CDR3 portion is preserved as DNA: 42 bases, with reading frame beginning at the first base. This receptor was obtained from a woman in her 70s with renal cell carcinoma. Sequencing was performed on blood, taken from a patient whose treatment included radiotherapy and nephrectomy. This chain joins TRBV10-3 to TRBJ1-5, with TRBD1 as a weak D call on 6 bases. The sequence in DNA is TGTGCCATCAGTGAAGGACAGCTCAATCAGCCCCAGCATTTT. This sequence encodes CAISEGQLNQPQHF.